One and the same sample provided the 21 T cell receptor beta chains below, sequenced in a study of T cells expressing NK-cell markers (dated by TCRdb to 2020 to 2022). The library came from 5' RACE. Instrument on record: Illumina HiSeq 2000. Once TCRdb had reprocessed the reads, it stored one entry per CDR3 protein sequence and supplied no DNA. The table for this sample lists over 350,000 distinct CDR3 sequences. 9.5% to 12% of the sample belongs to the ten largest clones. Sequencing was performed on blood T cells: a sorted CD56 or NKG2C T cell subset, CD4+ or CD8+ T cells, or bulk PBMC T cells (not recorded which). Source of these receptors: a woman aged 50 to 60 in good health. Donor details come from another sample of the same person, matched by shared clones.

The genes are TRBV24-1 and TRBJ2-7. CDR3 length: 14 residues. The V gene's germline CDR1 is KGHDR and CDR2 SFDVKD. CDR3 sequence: CATSDFRSPHEQYF.

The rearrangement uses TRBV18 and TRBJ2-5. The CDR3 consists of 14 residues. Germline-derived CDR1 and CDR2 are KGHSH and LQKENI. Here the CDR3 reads CASSQTTVLETQYF.

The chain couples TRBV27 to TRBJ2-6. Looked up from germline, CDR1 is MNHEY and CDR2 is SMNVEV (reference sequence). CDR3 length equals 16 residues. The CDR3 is CASSFWRSSGANVLTF.

The CDR3 region is CASSLGQAYVEAFF. The rearrangement uses TRBV5-1 and TRBJ1-1. The CDR3 is 14 residues long. CDR1 and CDR2 (germline): SGHRS, YFSETQ.

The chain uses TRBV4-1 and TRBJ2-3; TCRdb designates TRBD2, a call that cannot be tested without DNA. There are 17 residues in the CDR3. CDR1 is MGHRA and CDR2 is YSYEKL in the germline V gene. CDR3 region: CASSQGLAGVRTDTQYF.

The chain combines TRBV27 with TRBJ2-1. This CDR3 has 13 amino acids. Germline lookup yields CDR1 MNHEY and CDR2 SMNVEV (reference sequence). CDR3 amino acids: CASMPSPYNEQFF.

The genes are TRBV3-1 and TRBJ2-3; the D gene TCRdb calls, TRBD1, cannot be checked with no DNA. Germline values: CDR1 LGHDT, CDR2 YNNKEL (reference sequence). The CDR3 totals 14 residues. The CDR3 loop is CASSRDSFTDTQYF.

The chain's CDR3 is CASSLLGPYGYTF. The V and J genes are TRBV9 and TRBJ1-2. Germline V gene sequence: CDR1 SGDLS, CDR2 YYNGEE. There are 13 residues in the CDR3.

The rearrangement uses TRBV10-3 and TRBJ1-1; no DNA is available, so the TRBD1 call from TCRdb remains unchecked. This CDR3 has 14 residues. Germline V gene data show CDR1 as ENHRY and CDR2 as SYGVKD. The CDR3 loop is CAIRGETGVTEAFF.

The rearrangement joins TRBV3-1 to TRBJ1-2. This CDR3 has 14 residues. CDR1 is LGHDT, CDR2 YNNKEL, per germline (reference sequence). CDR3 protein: CASSQERSIYGYTF.

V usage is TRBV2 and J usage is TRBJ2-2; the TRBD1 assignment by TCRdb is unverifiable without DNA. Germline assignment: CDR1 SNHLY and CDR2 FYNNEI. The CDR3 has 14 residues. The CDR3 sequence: CASSESPGTGELFF.

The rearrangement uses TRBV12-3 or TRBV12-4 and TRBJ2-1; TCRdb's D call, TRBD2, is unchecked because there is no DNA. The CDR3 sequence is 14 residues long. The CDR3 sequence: CASSQRRAGNEQFF.

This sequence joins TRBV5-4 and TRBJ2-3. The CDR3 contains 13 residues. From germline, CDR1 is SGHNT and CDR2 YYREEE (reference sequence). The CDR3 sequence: CASSTWMLDTQYF.

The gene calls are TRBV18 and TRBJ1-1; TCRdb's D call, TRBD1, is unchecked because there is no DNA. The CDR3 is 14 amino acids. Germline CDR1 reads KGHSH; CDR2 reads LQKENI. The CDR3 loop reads CASSPPRGDTEAFF. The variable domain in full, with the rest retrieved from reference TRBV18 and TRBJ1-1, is NAGVMQNPRHLVRRRGQEARLRCSPMKGHSHVYWYRQLPEEGLKFMVYLQKENIIDESGMPKERFSAEFPKEGPSILRIQQVVRGDSAAYFCASSPPRGDTEAFFGQGTRLTVV.

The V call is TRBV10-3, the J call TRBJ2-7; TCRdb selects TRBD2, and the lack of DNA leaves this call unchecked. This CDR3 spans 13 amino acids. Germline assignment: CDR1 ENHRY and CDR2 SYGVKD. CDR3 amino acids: CAIMGSGTYEQYF.

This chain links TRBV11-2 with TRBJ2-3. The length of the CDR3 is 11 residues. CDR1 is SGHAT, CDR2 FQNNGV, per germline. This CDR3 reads CASSIVDTQYF.

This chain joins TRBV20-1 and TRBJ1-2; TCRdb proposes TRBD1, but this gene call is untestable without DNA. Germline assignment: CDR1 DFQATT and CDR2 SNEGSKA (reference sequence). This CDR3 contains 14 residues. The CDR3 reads CSASRQGTNYGYTF.

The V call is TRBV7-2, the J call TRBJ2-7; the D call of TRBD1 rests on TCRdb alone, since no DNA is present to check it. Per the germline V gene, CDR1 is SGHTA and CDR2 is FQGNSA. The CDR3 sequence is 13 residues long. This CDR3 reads CASSGGSHYEQYF.

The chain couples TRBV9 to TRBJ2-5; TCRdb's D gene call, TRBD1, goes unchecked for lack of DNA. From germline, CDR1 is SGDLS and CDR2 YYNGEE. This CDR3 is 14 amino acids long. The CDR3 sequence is CASSVAEGRETQYF.

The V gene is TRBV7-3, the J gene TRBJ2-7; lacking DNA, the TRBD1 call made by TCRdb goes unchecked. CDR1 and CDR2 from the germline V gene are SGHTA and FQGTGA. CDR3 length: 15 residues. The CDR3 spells CASSLRGGFPYEQYF.

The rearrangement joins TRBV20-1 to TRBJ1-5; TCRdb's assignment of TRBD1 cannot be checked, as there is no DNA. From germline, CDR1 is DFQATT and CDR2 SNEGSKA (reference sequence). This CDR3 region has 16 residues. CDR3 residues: CSAIIGAGGNNQPQHF.